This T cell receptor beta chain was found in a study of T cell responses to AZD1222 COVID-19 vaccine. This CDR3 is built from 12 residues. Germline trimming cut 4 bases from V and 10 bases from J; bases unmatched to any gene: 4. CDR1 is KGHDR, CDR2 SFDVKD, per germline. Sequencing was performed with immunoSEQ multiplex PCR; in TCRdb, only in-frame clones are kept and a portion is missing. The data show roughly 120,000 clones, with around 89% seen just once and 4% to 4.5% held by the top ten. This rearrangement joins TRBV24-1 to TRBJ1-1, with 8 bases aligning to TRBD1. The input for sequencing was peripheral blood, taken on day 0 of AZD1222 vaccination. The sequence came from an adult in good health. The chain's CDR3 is CATSDRGRGAFF. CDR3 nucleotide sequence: TGTGCCACCAGTGACAGGGGGCGTGGAGCTTTCTTT.